A selection of T cell receptor beta chains follows, all from one sample in a study of T-cell reconstitution after alpha-beta-depleted transplantation in children. Via MiXCR, TCRdb re-called the PCR reads, giving one row per CDR3 protein. This table has 700,000 to 950,000 distinct CDR3 sequences, roughly 15% appearing once. This specimen was PBMCs, mostly from graft donor cells, taken 360 days after TCRalphabeta/CD19-depleted stem cell transplant. These receptor sequences come from a male patient younger than 18 who had a stem cell transplant for acute lymphoblastic leukemia, so the T cells may come from the graft donor. Both conserved end residues are part of each CDR3. Clone size is stated in some rows and not others, as once, few, many or a class when expanded.

TRBV12-3/TRBV12-4	few	TRBJ1-1	CASADGPRATEAFF
TRBV7-6	-	TRBJ2-7	CASSPTSGYYEQYF
TRBV4-1	few	TRBJ1-5	CASSLGPSEYSNQPQHF
TRBV24-1	few	TRBJ2-7	CATSDLSTGAHEQYF
TRBV4-1	few	TRBJ2-1	CASSTHKQAAVYNEQFF
TRBV4-1	few	TRBJ2-7	CASSLSPGGNSYEQYF
TRBV30	-	TRBJ2-1	CAWIRTSVDEQFF
TRBV25-1	-	TRBJ2-1	CASSVLPGQGINEQFF
TRBV29-1	-	TRBJ2-7	CSVDSGSTYEQYF
TRBV29-1	many	TRBJ2-5	CSVELSGRAETQYF
TRBV20-1	-	TRBJ2-7	CSADSQSYEQYF
TRBV14	-	TRBJ2-1	CASSQESWGHEQFF
TRBV12-3/TRBV12-4	few	TRBJ2-7	CASSLAPRSRSTYEQYF
TRBV29-1	many	TRBJ2-7	CSVRPGSYEQYF
TRBV5-1	many	TRBJ2-1	CASSLALTSGFSYNEQFF
TRBV18	once	TRBJ2-1	CASSPPSTFFYNEQFF
TRBV5-1	-	TRBJ1-2	CASRKQGNYGYTF
TRBV7-6	few	TRBJ2-7	CASQSGQAPSEQYF
TRBV23-1	-	TRBJ1-4	CASSQSRASVEKLFF
TRBV7-3	-	TRBJ2-1	CATSNWGASYNEQFF
TRBV29-1	-	TRBJ2-7	CSVQGATTYEQYF
TRBV9	many	TRBJ1-6	CASSPGTATGSPLHF
TRBV5-1	few	TRBJ2-3	CASSLNRPLANIHTDTQYF
TRBV12-3/TRBV12-4	few	TRBJ2-5	CASRLTGLAGETQYF
TRBV5-1	many	TRBJ2-3	CASSLGLAGEDTQYF
TRBV12-3/TRBV12-4	few	TRBJ1-3	CASSPGLFSGNTIYF
TRBV5-1	-	TRBJ2-5	CASSLGVLQGLQETQYF
TRBV9	few	TRBJ2-1	CASSVVRDEQFF
TRBV25-1	-	TRBJ2-2	CASSEAGLAGNTGELFF
TRBV12-3/TRBV12-4	-	TRBJ2-5	CASSIPGGRETQYF
TRBV5-1	-	TRBJ2-3	CASSLVAGVLTDTQYF
TRBV7-3	-	TRBJ2-6	CASSLSSGYANVLTF
TRBV5-1	-	TRBJ1-2	CASSLGQQVYSYGYTF
TRBV24-1	-	TRBJ2-6	CATSDWGPSSGANVLTF
TRBV10-3	-	TRBJ2-3	CAISAGLKGTDTQYF
TRBV5-1	few	TRBJ1-5	CASSLGSDRSSNQPQHF
TRBV6-2/TRBV6-3	-	TRBJ2-1	CASRAVREQFF
TRBV20-1	few	TRBJ2-2	CSATGTRNTGELFF
TRBV12-3/TRBV12-4	many	TRBJ1-1	CASSSEGEDLNTEAFF
TRBV7-6	-	TRBJ2-7	CASSYDRKSYEQYF
TRBV7-2	few	TRBJ2-7	CASSLTWGLGSYEQYF
TRBV5-1	few	TRBJ2-1	CASSLNAEQFF
TRBV29-1	-	TRBJ1-1	CSAEGENTEAFF
TRBV5-5	few	TRBJ2-1	CASSLWGVDWSSYNEQFF
TRBV12-3/TRBV12-4	many	TRBJ1-2	CASAEQGINYGYTF
TRBV6-5	-	TRBJ2-5	CASSYSALQETQYF
TRBV5-1	-	TRBJ2-7	CASSLMAAKTLYEQYF
TRBV6-1	-	TRBJ2-7	CASSETPRDAGWYEQYF
TRBV12-3/TRBV12-4	few	TRBJ2-7	CASILTGTSREGEQYF
TRBV6-5	many	TRBJ2-1	CASSYPGTSGYNEQFF